This entry describes one T cell receptor beta chain. The germline V gene has CDR1 KGHSH and CDR2 LQKENI. Deletions cut 3 bases from V and 3 bases from J, with 5 bases between. CDR3 size: 12 residues. The data belong to a study of blood T cell repertoires in COVID-19. Study processing details: Counts of nucleated cells, estimated from reference gene primer amplification, were obtained. Repertoires were generated with immunoSEQ multiplex PCR, while TCRdb's copy carries only in-frame clones and drops some. The V and J calls and clone size are taken from that table; D and trimming were inferred from the DNA. This sample has under 200,000 clones, with 70% to 90% found just once.

The sequenced material came from peripheral blood. V and J are TRBV18 and TRBJ2-5, with D possibly matching TRBD2 (5 bases). The TCR sequence derives from a man aged 35-49 years with active or convalescent COVID-19. The CDR3 region has the DNA TGTGCCAGCTCACCCGGGAAAGAGACCCAGTACTTC. Translated: CASSPGKETQYF.